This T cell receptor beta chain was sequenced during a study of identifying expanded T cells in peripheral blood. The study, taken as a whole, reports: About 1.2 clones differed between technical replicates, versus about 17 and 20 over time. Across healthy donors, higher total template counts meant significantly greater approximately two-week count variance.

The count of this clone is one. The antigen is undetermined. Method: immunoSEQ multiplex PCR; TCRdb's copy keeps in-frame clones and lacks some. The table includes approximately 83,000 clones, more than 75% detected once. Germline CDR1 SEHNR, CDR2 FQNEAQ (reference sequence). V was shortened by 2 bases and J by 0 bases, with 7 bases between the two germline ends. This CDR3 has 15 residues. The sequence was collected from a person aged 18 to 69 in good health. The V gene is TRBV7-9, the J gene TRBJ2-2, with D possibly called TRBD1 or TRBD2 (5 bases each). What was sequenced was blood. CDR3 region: CASSLLGANTGELFF. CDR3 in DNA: TGTGCCAGCAGCTTACTGGGGGCGAACACCGGGGAGCTGTTTTTT.